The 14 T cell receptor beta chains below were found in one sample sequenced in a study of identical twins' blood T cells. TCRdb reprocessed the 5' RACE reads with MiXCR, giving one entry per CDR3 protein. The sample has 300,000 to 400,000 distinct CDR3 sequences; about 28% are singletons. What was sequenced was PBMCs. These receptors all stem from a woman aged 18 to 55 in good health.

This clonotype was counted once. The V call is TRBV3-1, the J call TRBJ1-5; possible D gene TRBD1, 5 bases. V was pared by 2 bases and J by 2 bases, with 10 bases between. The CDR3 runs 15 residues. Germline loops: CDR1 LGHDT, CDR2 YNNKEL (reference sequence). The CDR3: CASSQSGYGNQPQHF. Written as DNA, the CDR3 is TGTGCCAGCAGCCAATCAGGGTACGGCAATCAGCCCCAGCATTTT.

Here the CDR3 DNA reads TGTGCCAGCAGCAATACTTCCGCCTTAGCCAAAAACATTCAGTACTTC. Protein: CASSNTSALAKNIQYF. The rearrangement links TRBV5-8 to TRBJ2-4; unclear D gene. The germline gives CDR1 SGHTS, CDR2 YDEGEE. CDR3 length equals 16 residues. Between the trimmed V and J ends, which lost 4 bases and 0 bases, there was a span of 14 bases.

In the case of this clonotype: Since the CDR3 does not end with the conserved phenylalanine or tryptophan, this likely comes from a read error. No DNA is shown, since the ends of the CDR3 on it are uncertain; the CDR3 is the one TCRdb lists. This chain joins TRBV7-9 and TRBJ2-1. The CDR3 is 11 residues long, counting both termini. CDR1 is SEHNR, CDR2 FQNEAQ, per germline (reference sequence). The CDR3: CASSFEKNSEV.

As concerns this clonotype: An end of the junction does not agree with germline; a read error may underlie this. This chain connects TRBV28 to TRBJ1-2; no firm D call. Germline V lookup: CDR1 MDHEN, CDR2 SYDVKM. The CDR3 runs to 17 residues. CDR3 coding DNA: TGTGTCAGCAGCACTCACCTTCAGGTTGGAACTAACTATGGCTACACCTTC. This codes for CVSSTHLQVGTNYGYTF.

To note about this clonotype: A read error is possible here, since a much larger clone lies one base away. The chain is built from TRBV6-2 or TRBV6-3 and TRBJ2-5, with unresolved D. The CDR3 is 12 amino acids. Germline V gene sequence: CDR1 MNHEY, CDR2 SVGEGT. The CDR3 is CAGSRTGETQYF. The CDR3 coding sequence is TGTGCCGGCAGCCGGACGGGAGAGACCCAGTACTTC.

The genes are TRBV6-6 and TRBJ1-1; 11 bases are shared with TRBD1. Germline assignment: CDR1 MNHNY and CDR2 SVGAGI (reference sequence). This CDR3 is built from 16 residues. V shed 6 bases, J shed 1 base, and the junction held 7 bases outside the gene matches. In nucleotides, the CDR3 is TGTGCCAGCAGAGGGGGACAGGGGGTAGGGAACACTGAAGCTTTCTTT. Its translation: CASRGGQGVGNTEAFF.

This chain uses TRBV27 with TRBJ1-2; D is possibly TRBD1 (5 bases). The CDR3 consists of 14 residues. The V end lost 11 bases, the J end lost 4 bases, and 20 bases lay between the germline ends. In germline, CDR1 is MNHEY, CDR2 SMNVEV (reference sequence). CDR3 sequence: CASQAGGLSYGYTF. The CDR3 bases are TGTGCCTCCCAGGCTGGGGGACTAAGCTATGGCTACACCTTC.

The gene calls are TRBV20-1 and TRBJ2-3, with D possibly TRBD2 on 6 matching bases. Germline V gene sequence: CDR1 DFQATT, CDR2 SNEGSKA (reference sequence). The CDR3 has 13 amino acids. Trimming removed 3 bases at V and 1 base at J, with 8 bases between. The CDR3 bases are TGCAGTGCTAGTTCTAGCGGCACAGATACGCAGTATTTT. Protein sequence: CSASSSGTDTQYF.

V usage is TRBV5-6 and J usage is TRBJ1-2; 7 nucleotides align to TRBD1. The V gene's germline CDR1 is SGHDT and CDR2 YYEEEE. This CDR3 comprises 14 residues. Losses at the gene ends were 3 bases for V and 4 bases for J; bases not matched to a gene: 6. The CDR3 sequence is CASSSRQGTYGYTF. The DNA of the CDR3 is TGTGCCAGCAGCTCCCGACAGGGCACCTATGGCTACACCTTC.

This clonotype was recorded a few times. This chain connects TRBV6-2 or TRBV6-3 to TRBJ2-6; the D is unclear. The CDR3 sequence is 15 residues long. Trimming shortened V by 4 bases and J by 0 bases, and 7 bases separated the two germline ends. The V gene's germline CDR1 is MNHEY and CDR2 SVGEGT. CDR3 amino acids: CASSSFFSGANVLTF. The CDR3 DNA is TGTGCCAGCAGTTCTTTCTTCTCTGGGGCCAACGTCCTGACTTTC.

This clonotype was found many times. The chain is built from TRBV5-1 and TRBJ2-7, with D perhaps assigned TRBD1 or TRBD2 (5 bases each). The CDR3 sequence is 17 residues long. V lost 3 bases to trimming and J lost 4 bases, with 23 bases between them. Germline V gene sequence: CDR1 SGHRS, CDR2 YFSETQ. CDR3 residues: CASSYLGTFQTKYEQYF. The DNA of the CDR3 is TGCGCCAGCAGCTACCTCGGGACGTTTCAAACAAAATACGAGCAGTACTTC.

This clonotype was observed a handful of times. The CDR3 region is CAIGDRTGVETQYF. In DNA form, the CDR3 reads TGTGCCATCGGAGACAGGACAGGGGTTGAGACCCAGTACTTC. The chain couples TRBV10-3 to TRBJ2-5, with 9 bases that match TRBD1. Germline V lookup: CDR1 ENHRY, CDR2 SYGVKD. V was clipped by 8 bases and J by 5 bases; unmatched bases: 9. The length of the CDR3 is 14 residues.

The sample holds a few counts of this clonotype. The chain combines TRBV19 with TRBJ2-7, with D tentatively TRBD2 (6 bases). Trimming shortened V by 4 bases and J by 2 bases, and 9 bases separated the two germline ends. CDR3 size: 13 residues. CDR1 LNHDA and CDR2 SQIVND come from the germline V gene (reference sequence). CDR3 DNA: TGTGCCAGTAGTACGCGGGATGCCTACGAGCAGTACTTC. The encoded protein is CASSTRDAYEQYF. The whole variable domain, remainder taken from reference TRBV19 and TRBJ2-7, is DGGITQSPKYLFRKEGQNVTLSCEQNLNHDAMYWYRQDPGQGLRLIYYSQIVNDFQKGDIAEGYSVSREKKESFPLTVTSAQKNPTAFYLCASSTRDAYEQYFGPGTRLTVT.

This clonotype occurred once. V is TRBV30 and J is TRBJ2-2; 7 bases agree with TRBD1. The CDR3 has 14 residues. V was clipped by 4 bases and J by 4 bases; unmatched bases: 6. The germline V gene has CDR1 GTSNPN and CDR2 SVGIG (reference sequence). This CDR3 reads CAWNQGVGTGELFF. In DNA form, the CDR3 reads TGTGCCTGGAATCAGGGGGTCGGCACCGGGGAGCTGTTTTTT.